The source of this T cell receptor (beta chain) is a study of long-term antiretroviral therapy in people with HIV. Study-level findings and limits: Clonal expansions arising prior to ART prevailed in the repertoire at every time point. Against controls, HIV repertoires showed narrower ranges of CDR3 length.

Version v3.0 of the immunoSEQ assay ran at survey level. The data were produced by immunoSEQ multiplex PCR, yet TCRdb's version contains in-frame clones alone and is incomplete. The repertoire holds roughly 18,000 clones, around 80% seen once, with 7.8% in the top ten. As concerns this clone: The target antigen is unknown.

The CDR3 runs 16 residues. The V and J ends lost 5 bases and 5 bases, in that order; junction bases with no gene match: 2. From germline, CDR1 is MDHEN and CDR2 SYDVKM. Sequenced material: unsorted PBMCs, taken at the start of antiretroviral therapy, before treatment. V is TRBV28 and J is TRBJ2-2, with 16 bases lining up with TRBD2. The origin of this receptor is a woman aged 35 to 49 with HIV. The CDR3: CASSGTSGGGTGELFF. CDR3 in DNA: TGTGCCAGCAGTGGGACTAGCGGGGGGGGGACCGGGGAGCTGTTTTTT. The full variable domain, in which reference TRBV28 and TRBJ2-2 provide the parts outside the CDR3, is DVKVTQSSRYLVKRTGEKVFLECVQDMDHENMFWYRQDPGLGLRLIYFSYDVKMKEKGDIPEGYSVSREKKERFSLILESASTNQTSMYLCASSGTSGGGTGELFFGEGSRLTVL.